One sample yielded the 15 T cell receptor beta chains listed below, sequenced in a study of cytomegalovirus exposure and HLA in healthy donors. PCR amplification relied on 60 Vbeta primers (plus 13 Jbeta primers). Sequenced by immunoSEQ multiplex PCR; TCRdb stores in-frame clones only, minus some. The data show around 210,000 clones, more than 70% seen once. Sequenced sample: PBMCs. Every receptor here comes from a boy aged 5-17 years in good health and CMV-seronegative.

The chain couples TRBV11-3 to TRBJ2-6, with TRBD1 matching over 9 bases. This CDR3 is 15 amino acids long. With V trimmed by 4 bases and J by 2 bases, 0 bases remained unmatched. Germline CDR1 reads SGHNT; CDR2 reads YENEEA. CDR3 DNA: TGTGCCAGCAGCTGGGACAGGGCTGGGGCCAACGTCCTGACTTTC. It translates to CASSWDRAGANVLTF.

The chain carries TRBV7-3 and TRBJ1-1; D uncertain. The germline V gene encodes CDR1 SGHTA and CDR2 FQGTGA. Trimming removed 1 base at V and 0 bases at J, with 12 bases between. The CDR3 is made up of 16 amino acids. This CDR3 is CASSLRRSTVNTEAFF. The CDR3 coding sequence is TGTGCCAGCAGCTTAAGACGGTCCACAGTGAACACTGAAGCTTTCTTT.

CDR3 in DNA: TGTGCCAGTAGTATCAGAACAGGTAATAGCAATCAGCCCCAGCATTTT. Encoded protein: CASSIRTGNSNQPQHF. The chain couples TRBV19 to TRBJ1-5; a possible D gene is TRBD1 (5 bases). This CDR3 is built from 16 residues. The V end was cut by 3 bases, the J end by 0 bases, with 12 bases between. The germline V gene encodes CDR1 LNHDA and CDR2 SQIVND (reference sequence).

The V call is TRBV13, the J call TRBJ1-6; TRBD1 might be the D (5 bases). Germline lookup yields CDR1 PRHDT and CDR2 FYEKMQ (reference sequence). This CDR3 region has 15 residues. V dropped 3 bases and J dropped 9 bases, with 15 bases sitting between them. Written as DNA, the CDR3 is TGTGCCAGCAGCTTCGGGTGGCAGGGTAGTTCACCCCTCCACTTT. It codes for CASSFGWQGSSPLHF.

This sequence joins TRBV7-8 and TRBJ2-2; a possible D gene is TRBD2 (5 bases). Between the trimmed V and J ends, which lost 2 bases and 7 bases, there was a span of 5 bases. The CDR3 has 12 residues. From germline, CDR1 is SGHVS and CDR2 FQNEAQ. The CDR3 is CASSLSGGELFF. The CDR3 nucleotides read TGTGCCAGCAGCTTAAGCGGCGGGGAGCTGTTTTTT.

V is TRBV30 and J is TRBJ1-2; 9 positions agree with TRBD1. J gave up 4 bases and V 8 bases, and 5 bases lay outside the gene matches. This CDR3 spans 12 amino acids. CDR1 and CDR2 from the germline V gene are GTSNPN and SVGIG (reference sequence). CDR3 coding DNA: TGTGCCCGCTCACAGGGGGCCTATGGCTACACCTTC. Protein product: CARSQGAYGYTF.

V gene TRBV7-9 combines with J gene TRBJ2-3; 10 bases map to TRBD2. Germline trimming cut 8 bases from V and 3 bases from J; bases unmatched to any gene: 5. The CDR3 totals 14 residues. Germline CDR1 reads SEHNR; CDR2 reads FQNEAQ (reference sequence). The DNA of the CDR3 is TGTGCCAGCTCTAGCGGGGGCGCAACAGATACGCAGTATTTT. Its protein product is CASSSGGATDTQYF.

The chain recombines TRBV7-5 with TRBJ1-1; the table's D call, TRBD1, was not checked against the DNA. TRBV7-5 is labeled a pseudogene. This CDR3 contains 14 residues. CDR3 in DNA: TGTGTCAGAAGCTACGACAGGGGGAACACTGAAGCTTTCTTT. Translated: CVRSYDRGNTEAFF.

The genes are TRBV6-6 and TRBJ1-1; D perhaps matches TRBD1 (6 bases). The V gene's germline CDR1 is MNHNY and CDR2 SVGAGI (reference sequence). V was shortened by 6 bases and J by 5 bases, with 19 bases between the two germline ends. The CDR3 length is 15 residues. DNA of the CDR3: TGTGCCAGCAGCCCCAACAGGGCTGGGGGAACTGAAGCTTTCTTT. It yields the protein CASSPNRAGGTEAFF.

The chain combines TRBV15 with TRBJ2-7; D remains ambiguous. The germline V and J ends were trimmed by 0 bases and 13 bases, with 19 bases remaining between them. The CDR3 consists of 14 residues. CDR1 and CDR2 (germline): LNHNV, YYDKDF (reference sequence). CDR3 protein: CATSRDLVDTQTYF. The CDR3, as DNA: TGTGCCACCAGCAGAGATCTTGTTGACACCCAAACCTACTTC.

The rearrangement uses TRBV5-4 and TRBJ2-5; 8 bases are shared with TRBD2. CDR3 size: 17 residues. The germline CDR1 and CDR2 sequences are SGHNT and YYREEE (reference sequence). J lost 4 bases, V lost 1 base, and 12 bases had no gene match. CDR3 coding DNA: TGTGCCAGCAGCTTGTTTCACGGGAGGGCCCTTGGAGAGACCCAGTACTTC. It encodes CASSLFHGRALGETQYF.

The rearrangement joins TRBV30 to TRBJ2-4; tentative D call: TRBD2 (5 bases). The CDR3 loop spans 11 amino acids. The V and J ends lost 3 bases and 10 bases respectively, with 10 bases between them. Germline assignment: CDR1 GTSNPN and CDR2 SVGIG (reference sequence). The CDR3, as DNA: TGTGCCTGGAGCCGAGGGCGGATTCAGTACTTC. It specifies CAWSRGRIQYF. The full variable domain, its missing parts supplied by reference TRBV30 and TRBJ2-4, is SQTIHQWPATLVQPVGSPLSLECTVEGTSNPNLYWYRQAAGRGLQLLFYSVGIGQISSEVPQNLSASRPQDRQFILSSKKLLLSDSGFYLCAWSRGRIQYFGAGTRLSVL.

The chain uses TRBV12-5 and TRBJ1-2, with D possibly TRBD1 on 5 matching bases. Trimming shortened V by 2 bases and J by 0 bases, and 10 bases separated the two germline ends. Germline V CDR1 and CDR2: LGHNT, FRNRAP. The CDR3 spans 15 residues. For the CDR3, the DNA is TGTGCTAGTGGTTTGCTTGCGGGGGCTAACTATGGCTACACCTTC. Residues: CASGLLAGANYGYTF.

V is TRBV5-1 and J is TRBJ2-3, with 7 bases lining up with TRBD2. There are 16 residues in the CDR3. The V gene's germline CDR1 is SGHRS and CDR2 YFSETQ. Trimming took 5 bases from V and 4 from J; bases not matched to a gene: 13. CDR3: CASSFEPGGTPDTQYF. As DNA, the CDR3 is TGCGCCAGCAGTTTCGAGCCGGGGGGTACCCCAGATACGCAGTATTTT.

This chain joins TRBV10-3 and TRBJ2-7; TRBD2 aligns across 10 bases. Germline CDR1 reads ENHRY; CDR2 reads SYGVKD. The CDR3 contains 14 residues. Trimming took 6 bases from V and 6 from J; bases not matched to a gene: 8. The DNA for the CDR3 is TGTGCCATCAGAGAGGGACTAGCGTTCTTCGAGCAGTACTTC. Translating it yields CAIREGLAFFEQYF.